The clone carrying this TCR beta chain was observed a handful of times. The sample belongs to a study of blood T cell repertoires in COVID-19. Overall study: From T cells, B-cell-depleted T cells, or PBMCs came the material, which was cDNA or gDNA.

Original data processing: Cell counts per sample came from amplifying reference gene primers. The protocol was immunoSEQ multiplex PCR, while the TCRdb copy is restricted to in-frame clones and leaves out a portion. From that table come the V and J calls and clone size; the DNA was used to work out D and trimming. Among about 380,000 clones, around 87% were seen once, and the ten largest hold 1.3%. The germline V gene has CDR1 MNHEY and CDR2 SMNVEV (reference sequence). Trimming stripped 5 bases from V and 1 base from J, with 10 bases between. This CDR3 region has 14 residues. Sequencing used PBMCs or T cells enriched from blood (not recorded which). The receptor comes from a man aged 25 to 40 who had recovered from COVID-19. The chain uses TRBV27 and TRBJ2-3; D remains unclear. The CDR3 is CASSGLAGTDTQYF. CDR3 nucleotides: TGTGCCAGCAGTGGGCTTGCTGGCACAGATACGCAGTATTTT.